Listed below are T cell receptor beta chains from one sample, sequenced in a study of shared clonotypes between healthy human individuals. Clones were read by immunoSEQ multiplex PCR, and TCRdb kept only the in-frame ones, dropping some. The sample yields around 330,000 clones, around 67% seen once. Sequencing was carried out using memory CD4+ T cells sorted from blood. These receptors came from a man aged 25-40 years in good health. The CDR3 runs from the conserved cysteine through the conserved F or W. Fields, in order: V gene, clone size, D gene, J gene, CDR3 protein, CDR3 DNA. The D gene is left open where the match is weak. The size field is filled for only some rows; it gives once, few, many or a size class.

V gene: TRBV10-2
clone size: -
D gene: TRBD2
J gene: TRBJ2-7
CDR3 protein: CASSELGGSYEQYF
CDR3 DNA: TGCGCCAGCAGTGAGTTGGGGGGGTCCTACGAGCAGTACTTC

V gene: TRBV7-2
clone size: -
D gene: -
J gene: TRBJ2-7
CDR3 protein: CASSLGPAESLEQYF
CDR3 DNA: TGTGCCAGCAGCTTAGGCCCAGCGGAAAGCCTCGAGCAGTACTTC

V gene: TRBV7-2
clone size: -
D gene: -
J gene: TRBJ1-5
CDR3 protein: CASSLDNQPQHF
CDR3 DNA: TGTGCCAGCAGCTTAGACAATCAGCCCCAGCATTTT

V gene: TRBV5-5
clone size: -
D gene: -
J gene: TRBJ1-4
CDR3 protein: CASSLEGTNEKLFF
CDR3 DNA: TGTGCCAGCAGCTTGGAGGGGACTAATGAAAAACTGTTTTTT

V gene: TRBV28
clone size: -
D gene: -
J gene: TRBJ1-2
CDR3 protein: CASSTVSHYGYTF
CDR3 DNA: TGTGCCAGCAGTACGGTGTCTCACTATGGCTACACCTTC

V gene: TRBV18
clone size: few
D gene: -
J gene: TRBJ2-5
CDR3 protein: CASSPPQGGRETQYF
CDR3 DNA: TGTGCCAGCTCACCACCGCAGGGTGGCCGAGAGACCCAGTACTTC

V gene: TRBV5-1
clone size: -
D gene: TRBD1
J gene: TRBJ1-2
CDR3 protein: CASSTPQGASYGYTF
CDR3 DNA: TGCGCCAGCAGCACACCTCAGGGGGCGAGCTATGGCTACACCTTC

V gene: TRBV15
clone size: -
D gene: -
J gene: TRBJ1-5
CDR3 protein: CATSRGIPGQPQHF
CDR3 DNA: TGTGCCACCAGCAGAGGGATCCCTGGGCAGCCCCAGCATTTT

V gene: TRBV9
clone size: -
D gene: TRBD1
J gene: TRBJ2-2
CDR3 protein: CASSVGDRGPLGTGELFF
CDR3 DNA: TGTGCCAGCAGCGTAGGGGACAGGGGGCCCCTGGGCACCGGGGAGCTGTTTTTT

V gene: TRBV18
clone size: -
D gene: -
J gene: TRBJ1-1
CDR3 protein: CASSHEDTEAFF
CDR3 DNA: TGTGCCAGCTCCCATGAGGACACTGAAGCTTTCTTT

V gene: TRBV6-6
clone size: -
D gene: -
J gene: TRBJ2-7
CDR3 protein: CASSKRTSRGYYEQYF
CDR3 DNA: TGTGCCAGCAGTAAACGGACTAGCAGGGGGTACTACGAGCAGTACTTC

V gene: TRBV5-1
clone size: many
D gene: TRBD2
J gene: TRBJ2-1
CDR3 protein: CASSLGLAGDKGEQFF
CDR3 DNA: TGCGCCAGCAGCTTGGGACTAGCGGGGGACAAAGGTGAGCAGTTCTTC

V gene: TRBV25-1
clone size: -
D gene: TRBD1
J gene: TRBJ1-1
CDR3 protein: CASSDRDRGHGTEAFF
CDR3 DNA: TGTGCCAGCAGTGATCGGGACAGGGGGCATGGCACTGAAGCTTTCTTT